This entry features one TCR beta chain sequence. What it recognizes is unknown. These data are taken from a study of CD4 T cells in relation to SARS-CoV-2 and coronaviruses. Overall study context: The HLA restriction of the shared crossreactive spike epitopes was mapped.

Study-wide findings and caveats: Each donor contributed either pre-pandemic or post-infection samples, not both. The cross-reactivity analysis covered only spike protein, not other viral proteins.

Unexposed donor CD4+ T cells date from about 2011-2018, before the COVID-19 pandemic. Clones were read by immunoSEQ multiplex PCR, and TCRdb kept only the in-frame ones, dropping some. The sample carries some 65,000 clones, about nine tenths recorded once. The sequence came from a human donor in good health. Input material: memory CD4+ T cells from PBMCs.

Written as DNA, the CDR3 is TGTGCCAGCAGCCTAGGGTTTCAAGAGACCCAGTACTTC. It yields the protein CASSLGFQETQYF. V is TRBV3-1 (or the pseudogene TRBV3-2) and J is TRBJ2-5; no clear D gene. Germline assignment: CDR1 LGHDT and CDR2 YNNKEL (reference sequence). This CDR3 comprises 13 residues. Trimming took off 4 bases at V and 2 bases at J, with 8 bases between the two ends.